This T cell receptor beta chain was sequenced during a study of early T cells in non-severe SARS-CoV-2 infection. The CDR3 totals 15 residues. Per germline, CDR1 SGHRS and CDR2 YFSETQ. The V segment lost 0 bases and the J segment 4 bases; nucleotides outside the gene matches: 3. Each CDR3 protein gets one entry after TCRdb re-called the 5' RACE reads with MiXCR. The sample lists about 52,000 distinct CDR3 sequences; 5.5% to 7.5% were seen once. Sequenced sample: whole blood. The chain joins TRBV5-1 to TRBJ1-5, with 8 nucleotides matching TRBD1. The clonotype originates from an adult who was a healthcare worker with PCR-confirmed SARS-CoV-2 infection or an uninfected control (not recorded which). The CDR3 reads CASSLEGQANQPQHF. In DNA form, the CDR3 reads TGCGCCAGCAGCTTGGAGGGACAGGCGAATCAGCCCCAGCATTTT.